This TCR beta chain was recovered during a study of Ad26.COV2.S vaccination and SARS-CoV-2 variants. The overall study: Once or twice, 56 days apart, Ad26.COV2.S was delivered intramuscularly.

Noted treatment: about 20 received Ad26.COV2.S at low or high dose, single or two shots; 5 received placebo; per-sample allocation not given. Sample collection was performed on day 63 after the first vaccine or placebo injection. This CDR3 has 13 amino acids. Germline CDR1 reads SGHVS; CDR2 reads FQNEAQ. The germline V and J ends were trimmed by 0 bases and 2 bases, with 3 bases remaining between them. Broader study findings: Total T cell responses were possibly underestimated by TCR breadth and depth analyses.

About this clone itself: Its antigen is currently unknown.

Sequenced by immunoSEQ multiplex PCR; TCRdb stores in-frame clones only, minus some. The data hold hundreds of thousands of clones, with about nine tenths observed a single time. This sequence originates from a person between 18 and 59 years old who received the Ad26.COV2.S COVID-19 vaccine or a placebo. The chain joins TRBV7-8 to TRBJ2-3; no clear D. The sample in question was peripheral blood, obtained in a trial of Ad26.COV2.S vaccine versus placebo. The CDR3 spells CASSLALTDTQYF. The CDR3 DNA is TGTGCCAGCAGCTTAGCGCTCACAGATACGCAGTATTTT.